The clone carrying this T cell receptor (beta chain) was observed many times. The SP2 primer and nested alpha and beta constant region primers amplified ligated cDNA in four rounds. TCRdb reprocessed the UMI-ligation and nested PCR reads via MiXCR and lists one record per CDR3 protein. This sample carries 20,000 to 25,000 distinct CDR3 sequences, 6% of them seen once, and the ten largest clones take 6.2%. These data come from a study of naive and memory T cell subsets. Trimming stripped 6 bases from V and 6 bases from J, with 11 bases between. CDR3 length equals 13 residues. The germline V gene has CDR1 SEHNR and CDR2 FQNEAQ (reference sequence). Sample treatment: skin biopsy from PPD injection site in Mantoux-positive individual. A UMI-containing oligonucleotide was joined by 3' ligation to the TCR cDNA template.

The rearrangement links TRBV7-9 to TRBJ1-4; a weak D match, TRBD1 (5 bases). The material sequenced was skin, taken from a tuberculin skin test site. This clonotype was obtained from an adult in good health. CDR3 protein: CASRSGLDEKLFF. The CDR3 DNA reads as TGTGCCAGCAGGTCGGGACTGGATGAAAAACTGTTTTTT.